This T cell receptor (beta chain) was found in a study of T-cell memory formation after mild COVID-19. Study summary: Across donors, TCR clusters were largely donor specific. Study-wide findings and caveats: Detection of some responders pre-infection suggested pre-existing cross-reactive memory T cells participated.

TCR alpha and TCR beta cDNA libraries with sample barcodes and UMIs came from 5'RACE using constant-segment primers. TCRdb called the 5' RACE reads again in MiXCR, with one record for every CDR3 protein. Of 110,000 to 150,000 distinct CDR3 sequences listed, roughly 13% are singletons. The germline CDR1 and CDR2 sequences are SGHRS and YFSETQ. Trimming removed 2 bases from V and 3 bases from J; junction bases left unmatched: 10. This CDR3 has 17 residues. This clonotype occurred a few times. Its antigen is not known. The specimen sequenced was PBMCs or a T cell subset sorted from them (not recorded which). This clonotype originated in an adult woman who had mild COVID-19 (a few samples of this study predate the infection). Cell type and time point are not known. The gene calls are TRBV5-1 and TRBJ2-2, with 7 bases lining up with TRBD1. CDR3 coding DNA: TGCGCCAGCAGCTTAGGTTGGACAGGTCAACACACCGGGGAGCTGTTTTTT. It codes for CASSLGWTGQHTGELFF. Using reference TRBV5-1 and TRBJ2-2 for the parts outside the CDR3, the full variable domain is KAGVTQTPRYLIKTRGQQVTLSCSPISGHRSVSWYQQTPGQGLQFLFEYFSETQRNKGNFPGRFSGRQFSNSRSEMNVSTLELGDSALYLCASSLGWTGQHTGELFFGEGSRLTVL.